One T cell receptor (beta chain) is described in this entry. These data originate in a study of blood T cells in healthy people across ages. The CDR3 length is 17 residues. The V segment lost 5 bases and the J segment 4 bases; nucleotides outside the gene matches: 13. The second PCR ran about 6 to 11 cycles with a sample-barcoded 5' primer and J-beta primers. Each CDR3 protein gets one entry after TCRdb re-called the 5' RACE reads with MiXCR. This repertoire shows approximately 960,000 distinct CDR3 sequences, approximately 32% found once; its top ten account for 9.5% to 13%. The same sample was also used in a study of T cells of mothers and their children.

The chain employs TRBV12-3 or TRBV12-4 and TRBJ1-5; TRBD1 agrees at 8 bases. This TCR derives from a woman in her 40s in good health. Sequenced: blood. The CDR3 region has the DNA TGTGCCAGCAGTCCTAGAGTCGGACAGGGTACTAATCAGCCCCAGCATTTT. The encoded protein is CASSPRVGQGTNQPQHF.